What follows are 2 T cell receptor beta chains derived from one specimen sequenced in a study of cytotoxic CD8 clonotypes in ibrutinib-treated CLL. Only in-frame clones appear in the TCRdb table, and some are missing; sequencing was by immunoSEQ multiplex PCR. Found here are roughly 180,000 clones, approximately 84% of them singletons; the top ten hold under 5.5%. The specimen was PBMCs, collected after 24 months of ibrutinib treatment. All receptors come from a human donor with chronic lymphocytic leukemia.

The chain couples TRBV4-2 to TRBJ1-2; no definite D call. The CDR3 has 15 amino acids. V shed 0 bases and J shed 4 bases, with 12 bases lying between them. CDR1 is LGHNA and CDR2 is YNFKEQ in the germline V gene. The CDR3 is CASSQEVSQSYGYTF. The DNA of the CDR3 is TGTGCCAGCAGCCAAGAAGTAAGTCAGAGCTATGGCTACACCTTC.

CDR3: CASSYSGRDNSPLHF. DNA of the CDR3: TGTGCCAGCAGTTACTCCGGGAGAGATAATTCACCCCTCCACTTT. This chain joins TRBV6-5 and TRBJ1-6; D ambiguous. This CDR3 has 15 amino acids. Trimming left V 0 bases short and J 5 bases short, with 8 bases between. In germline, CDR1 is MNHEY, CDR2 SVGAGI.